The clone carrying this T cell receptor beta chain has a handful of counts. From germline, CDR1 is DFQATT and CDR2 SNEGSKA (reference sequence). This CDR3 is 14 amino acids long. The ends lost 6 bases at V and 3 bases at J; junction bases unmatched: 9. Primers used in a second PCR of about 6 to 11 cycles were a sample-barcoded 5' primer and a J-beta primer mix. TCRdb re-derived calls from the 5' RACE reads in MiXCR, one entry per CDR3 protein. The sample has some 750,000 distinct CDR3 sequences, 22% seen once. This record belongs to a study of blood T cells in healthy people across ages. This chain uses TRBV20-1 with TRBJ2-7; TRBD1 agrees at 9 bases. Input material: blood. The TCR originated in a man aged 65 to 79 in good health. CDR3 loop: CSALTGTGSYEQYF. In DNA, the CDR3 is TGCAGTGCCCTGACTGGGACAGGGAGCTACGAGCAGTACTTC.